The 16 T cell receptor beta chains below all came from one sample that was sequenced in a study of cytomegalovirus exposure and HLA in healthy donors. The data were produced by immunoSEQ multiplex PCR, yet TCRdb's version contains in-frame clones alone and is incomplete. Among 200,000 or so clones listed, 83% were seen once. Input material: PBMCs. The receptors derive from a woman between 18 and 30 years old in good health and CMV-seronegative.

The chain has TRBV2 and TRBJ2-4; 8 nucleotides agree with TRBD1. Germline CDR1 reads SNHLY; CDR2 reads FYNNEI. Germline trimming cut 6 bases from V and 2 bases from J; bases unmatched to any gene: 6. This CDR3 contains 15 residues. CDR3 DNA sequence: TGTGCCAGCAGGACAGGGGAGAGTACCAAAAACATTCAGTACTTC. Translating it yields CASRTGESTKNIQYF.

The V call is TRBV28, the J call TRBJ2-7, with D hard to call. The CDR3 contains 14 residues. The ends were cut back, 3 bases at V and 1 base at J, with 10 bases in the middle. CDR1 and CDR2 (germline): MDHEN, SYDVKM. CDR3 coding DNA: TGTGCCAGCAGTTTCGTCCGTCGGTCCTACGAGCAGTACTTC. It is translated as CASSFVRRSYEQYF.

The V and J genes are TRBV7-6 and TRBJ1-4; D unresolved. The CDR3 length is 14 residues. The V gene's germline CDR1 is SGHVS and CDR2 FNYEAQ. Trimming took off 6 bases at V and 0 bases at J, with 8 bases between the two ends. The CDR3 spells CASSNPATNEKLFF. Here the CDR3 DNA reads TGTGCCAGCAGTAATCCCGCAACTAATGAAAAACTGTTTTTT.

The genes are TRBV5-1 and TRBJ1-2, with a tentative D call TRBD1 (5 bases). Germline V CDR1 and CDR2: SGHRS, YFSETQ. The CDR3 contains 13 residues. The V gene lost 4 bases and the J gene lost 4 bases, with 11 bases spanning the gap. CDR3 DNA: TGCGCCAGCAGCCCCGGGACGGCCTATGGCTACACCTTC. The encoded protein is CASSPGTAYGYTF.

The V gene is TRBV6-6, the J gene TRBJ1-2, with 10 bases identical to TRBD1. V was pared by 7 bases and J by 1 base, with 9 bases of the junction left unmatched. This CDR3 spans 16 amino acids. CDR1 MNHNY and CDR2 SVGAGI come from the germline V gene (reference sequence). CDR3 sequence: CASNPIDRGLNYGYTF. The CDR3 nucleotides read TGTGCCAGCAACCCGATTGACAGGGGGCTTAACTATGGCTACACCTTC.

The chain joins TRBV9 to TRBJ2-1; maybe TRBD2 (5 bases). V lost 1 base, J lost 12 bases, and 11 bases lay in between. Germline CDR1 is SGDLS and CDR2 is YYNGEE. CDR3 size: 12 residues. The CDR3 here is CASSVFGGGQFF. As DNA, the CDR3 is TGTGCCAGCAGCGTATTCGGTGGAGGGCAGTTCTTC.

This rearrangement joins TRBV6-1 to TRBJ1-5; the match to TRBD1 covers 7 bases. From germline, CDR1 is MNHNS and CDR2 SASEGT. Trimming at V came to 2 bases and at J to 4 bases, leaving 2 bases not matched to a gene. The CDR3 is made up of 14 amino acids. CDR3 nucleotides: TGTGCCAGCAGTGAAAACAGGGGAAATCAGCCCCAGCATTTT. This codes for CASSENRGNQPQHF.

This clone has more than one count but fewer than ten. The chain joins TRBV30 to TRBJ2-1; D not resolved. CDR3 length equals 16 residues. Germline CDR1 is GTSNPN and CDR2 is SVGIG (reference sequence). Trimming removed 1 base from V and 2 bases from J, with 15 bases in between. CDR3 nucleotides: TGTGCCTGGAGTGGTTCGACAAGAAGAGCCTACAATGAGCAGTTCTTC. The encoded protein is CAWSGSTRRAYNEQFF.

The chain employs TRBV19 and TRBJ1-3; the D gene is possibly TRBD1 (6 bases). The germline V and J ends were trimmed by 7 bases and 2 bases, with 9 bases remaining between them. CDR1 is LNHDA, CDR2 SQIVND, per germline (reference sequence). The CDR3 loop spans 13 amino acids. The CDR3 nucleotides read TGTGCCAGTACCGGGACAACTGGAAACACCATATATTTT. Translated: CASTGTTGNTIYF.

Turning to this clone: Other nucleotide sequences in the sample specify the same CDR3. The V and J genes are TRBV27 and TRBJ1-1; D is undetermined. This CDR3 comprises 13 residues. The V gene's germline CDR1 is MNHEY and CDR2 SMNVEV (reference sequence). The V and J ends lost 3 bases and 1 base respectively, with 6 bases between them. CDR3 region: CASSFRSNTEAFF. The CDR3 DNA sequence: TGTGCCAGCAGTTTCAGATCGAACACTGAAGCTTTCTTT.

This clone was counted between two and nine times. The J gene is TRBJ2-7, the V gene TRBV6-5; D gene uncertain. V was trimmed by 8 bases and J by 6 bases, leaving 20 bases between them. Germline V gene lookup returns CDR1 MNHEY and CDR2 SVGAGI. This CDR3 region has 14 residues. The CDR3 sequence is CASVDWTSAREQYF. The DNA for the CDR3 is TGTGCCAGCGTAGACTGGACGTCAGCTCGCGAGCAGTACTTC.

The gene calls are TRBV7-9 and TRBJ1-5, with D possibly matching TRBD1 (6 bases). V lost 3 bases, J lost 6 bases, and 12 bases lay in between. Germline values: CDR1 SEHNR, CDR2 FQNEAQ (reference sequence). This CDR3 is built from 14 residues. The CDR3 protein is CASSLQGNTQPQHF. The CDR3, as DNA: TGTGCCAGCAGCTTGCAGGGGAACACTCAGCCCCAGCATTTT.

This chain connects TRBV5-1 to TRBJ1-3, with unresolved D. Germline CDR1 and CDR2: SGHRS and YFSETQ. V was shortened by 3 bases and J by 0 bases, with 13 bases between the two germline ends. CDR3 length equals 16 residues. The CDR3 here is CASSSLPDYSGNTIYF. The CDR3 region has the DNA TGCGCCAGCAGCTCCCTCCCCGATTACTCTGGAAACACCATATATTTT.

DNA for the CDR3: TGCGCCAGCAGCCAGCTAGCGGGAGGCTACAATGAGCAGTTCTTC. It is translated as CASSQLAGGYNEQFF. This sequence joins TRBV4-1 and TRBJ2-1, with 11 bases aligning to TRBD2. The CDR3 is 15 residues long. Germline values: CDR1 MGHRA, CDR2 YSYEKL. The J segment lost 3 bases and the V segment lost 3 bases, leaving 1 base of the junction unmatched.

The J gene is TRBJ1-2, the V gene TRBV28; D is unresolved. CDR1 and CDR2 (germline): MDHEN, SYDVKM. This CDR3 comprises 14 residues. V lost 6 bases to trimming and J lost 2 bases, with 13 bases between them. The CDR3 nucleotides are TGTGCCAGCAGCCCCCCCGGAACGAACTATGGCTACACCTTC. It translates to CASSPPGTNYGYTF.

Relative to its sample, this clone is medium-sized. The rearrangement joins TRBV28 to TRBJ1-5; D possibly corresponds to TRBD1 (5 bases). This CDR3 region has 14 residues. Germline V gene lookup returns CDR1 MDHEN and CDR2 SYDVKM. V dropped 6 bases and J dropped 5 bases, with 14 bases sitting between them. The CDR3 spells CASSWGREYQPQHF. In DNA form, the CDR3 reads TGTGCCAGCAGCTGGGGGAGGGAGTATCAGCCCCAGCATTTT.